This note documents a single T cell receptor (beta chain) sequence. Its antigen is not known. These data come from a study of cytomegalovirus exposure and HLA in healthy donors. Background on the study: Around four fifths of 398 genotyped donors fell in the Caucasian-associated ancestry cluster.

13 Jbeta primers and 60 Vbeta primers were used for the PCR. Sequencing used immunoSEQ multiplex PCR; TCRdb keeps in-frame clones, though not all of them. The sample gives 90,000 to 110,000 clones, 76% of which show up once; more than 6.5% is in the top ten. Notes on the study in general: Reports credit the classifier with highly specific, highly sensitive diagnosis of cytomegalovirus status.

Germline loops: CDR1 SQVTM, CDR2 ANQGSEA. The V and J ends lost 7 bases and 4 bases respectively, with 11 bases between them. The CDR3 covers 12 residues. The chain links TRBV29-1 to TRBJ1-5; the D is unclear. Sequenced: PBMCs. The source is a man aged 35 to 55 in good health and CMV-seropositive. CDR3 loop: CSARRGNQPQHF. The CDR3, as DNA: TGCAGCGCTCGGCGGGGTAATCAGCCCCAGCATTTT. Full variable domain (outside the CDR3, taken from reference TRBV29-1 and TRBJ1-5): SAVISQKPSRDICQRGTSLTIQCQVDSQVTMMFWYRQQPGQSLTLIATANQGSEATYESGFVIDKFPISRPNLTFSTLTVSNMSPEDSSIYLCSARRGNQPQHFGDGTRLSIL.